These 21 T cell receptor beta chains were sequenced from one sample in a study of blood T cell repertoires in COVID-19. Only in-frame clones appear in the TCRdb table, and some are missing; sequencing was by immunoSEQ multiplex PCR. The profile shows around 30,000 clones, around 89% of them singletons. Input material: peripheral blood. The receptors were sampled from a man between 60 and 75 years old with active COVID-19.

The chain is built from TRBV14 and TRBJ1-1, with no clear D. Germline V lookup: CDR1 SGHDN, CDR2 FVKESK. V was shortened by 8 bases and J by 1 base, with 29 bases between the two germline ends. This CDR3 has 19 residues. The CDR3 DNA reads as TGTGCCAGCGAGCCCGCTTCCGCACTGTTCGGGCGGGCGAACACTGAAGCTTTCTTT. Amino acid sequence: CASEPASALFGRANTEAFF.

This sequence joins TRBV6-4 and TRBJ1-5; the D is unclear. Germline loops: CDR1 MRHNA, CDR2 SNTAGT. V was trimmed by 6 bases and J by 5 bases, leaving 14 bases between them. The CDR3 has 14 amino acids. Here the CDR3 reads CASRLRGWDQPQHF. CDR3 in DNA: TGTGCCAGCAGACTGCGGGGTTGGGATCAGCCCCAGCATTTT.

The V call is TRBV11-3, the J call TRBJ1-2; D remains ambiguous. The germline CDR1 and CDR2 sequences are SGHNT and YENEEA. The CDR3 contains 14 residues. V lost 5 bases, J lost 1 base, and 11 bases lay in between. The chain's CDR3 is CASSHRRDNYGYTF. The CDR3 DNA is TGTGCCAGCAGCCATAGACGGGATAACTATGGCTACACCTTC.

The table lists this clone with a few counts. The genes are TRBV6-6 and TRBJ1-2; the D gene is possibly TRBD1 (6 bases). V shed 0 bases and J shed 4 bases, with 9 bases lying between them. In germline, CDR1 is MNHNY, CDR2 SVGAGI (reference sequence). The CDR3 contains 14 residues. The CDR3 bases are TGTGCCAGCAGTTACTCGGCAGGGGCCTATGGCTACACCTTC. Translation: CASSYSAGAYGYTF.

This clone has only one observation. This chain links TRBV9 with TRBJ2-7; maybe TRBD1 (5 bases). Germline V gene sequence: CDR1 SGDLS, CDR2 YYNGEE. The CDR3 contains 14 residues. Between the trimmed V and J ends, which lost 4 bases and 5 bases, there was a span of 16 bases. CDR3 sequence reads: CASSPSPGLNEQYF. CDR3 nucleotide sequence: TGTGCCAGCAGCCCAAGTCCAGGGTTAAACGAGCAGTACTTC.

The chain links TRBV4-2 to TRBJ2-2; 10 bases are shared with TRBD1. V lost 7 bases to trimming and J lost 5 bases; unmatched junction nucleotides: 19. This CDR3 comprises 19 residues. Germline V gene lookup returns CDR1 LGHNA and CDR2 YNFKEQ. The CDR3 loop reads CASTPHPRRGGQGTGELFF. The CDR3 DNA sequence: TGTGCCAGCACCCCGCACCCCCGAAGGGGGGGACAGGGGACCGGGGAGCTGTTTTTT.

The V call is TRBV7-3, the J call TRBJ1-2, with a weak D call TRBD1 (6 bases). Between the trimmed V and J ends, which lost 5 bases and 5 bases, there was a span of 18 bases. The CDR3 is made up of 15 amino acids. CDR1 and CDR2 from the germline V gene are SGHTA and FQGTGA. The CDR3 sequence is CASSPNSNRAYGYTF. The CDR3 DNA sequence: TGTGCCAGCAGCCCGAATTCGAACAGGGCGTATGGCTACACCTTC.

The chain has TRBV15 and TRBJ2-7; 12 nucleotides line up with TRBD2. Germline V CDR1 and CDR2: LNHNV, YYDKDF (reference sequence). This CDR3 contains 16 residues. Losses at the gene ends were 4 bases for V and 5 bases for J; bases not matched to a gene: 9. Here the CDR3 DNA reads TGTGCCACCAGCACCGGAGGACTAGCGGGGTCCCACGAGCAGTACTTC. This sequence encodes CATSTGGLAGSHEQYF.

This clone was seen once. The rearrangement uses TRBV7-8 and TRBJ2-3; D not certain. The CDR3 is 13 residues long. Trimming stripped 5 bases from V and 2 bases from J, with 8 bases between. Germline lookup yields CDR1 SGHVS and CDR2 FQNEAQ. The CDR3 here is CASSTTNTDTQYF. CDR3 DNA: TGTGCCAGCAGCACAACAAACACAGATACGCAGTATTTT.

The rearrangement uses TRBV10-2 and TRBJ2-2, with 11 nucleotides matching TRBD1. Per germline, CDR1 WSHSY and CDR2 SAAADI. J gave up 7 bases and V 8 bases, and 9 bases lay outside the gene matches. The CDR3 has 15 residues. The DNA for the CDR3 is TGCGCCAGCGGTCCGGGACAGGGGGTCGGCGGGGAGCTGTTTTTT. This gives the protein CASGPGQGVGGELFF.

This sequence joins TRBV9 and TRBJ1-6, with D possibly being TRBD1 (5 bases). Trimming took 3 bases from V and 7 from J, leaving 14 bases between them. The germline V gene encodes CDR1 SGDLS and CDR2 YYNGEE. This CDR3 is built from 15 residues. The CDR3 DNA is TGTGCCAGCAGCGCCGGCCTCCCAGGGAATTCACCCCTCCACTTT. This gives the protein CASSAGLPGNSPLHF.

V usage is TRBV10-3 and J usage is TRBJ2-1; 14 bases map to TRBD2. The J segment lost 5 bases and the V segment lost 7 bases, leaving 10 bases of the junction unmatched. In germline, CDR1 is ENHRY, CDR2 SYGVKD. CDR3 length equals 17 residues. DNA for the CDR3: TGTGCCATCAAACCGGGACTAGCGGGGGACCCTAACAATGAGCAGTTCTTC. Translating gives CAIKPGLAGDPNNEQFF.

This chain connects TRBV5-6 to TRBJ1-5; the D is unclear. Trimming took off 0 bases at V and 2 bases at J, with 12 bases between the two ends. The V gene's germline CDR1 is SGHDT and CDR2 YYEEEE. The CDR3 extends over 16 amino acids. The DNA of the CDR3 is TGTGCCAGCAGCTTGGGGTCGGTTCAGGGCAATCAGCCCCAGCATTTT. Translating it yields CASSLGSVQGNQPQHF. Together with reference TRBV5-6 and TRBJ1-5, the CDR3 gives the full variable domain: DAGVTQSPTHLIKTRGQQVTLRCSPKSGHDTVSWYQQALGQGPQFIFQYYEEEERQRGNFPDRFSGHQFPNYSSELNVNALLLGDSALYLCASSLGSVQGNQPQHFGDGTRLSIL.

The V gene is TRBV7-2, the J gene TRBJ2-7, with 9 bases matching TRBD1. The CDR3 contains 16 residues. CDR1 SGHTA and CDR2 FQGNSA come from the germline V gene. Trimming cost V 1 base and J 2 bases; bases outside gene matches: 6. The CDR3 reads CASSLVGTGFPYEQYF. Here the CDR3 DNA reads TGTGCCAGCAGCTTAGTTGGGACAGGGTTCCCCTACGAGCAGTACTTC.

The chain employs TRBV19 and TRBJ1-5, with 9 bases that match TRBD1. Germline CDR1 is LNHDA and CDR2 is SQIVND (reference sequence). V dropped 5 bases and J dropped 7; count of bases not matched to a gene: 12. The CDR3 is 16 residues long. The DNA of the CDR3 is TGTGCCAGTAGTTTCTCGGTACAGGGGGCCAGGCAGCCCCAGCATTTT. Translated, it gives CASSFSVQGARQPQHF. The variable domain in full, with the rest retrieved from reference TRBV19 and TRBJ1-5, is DGGITQSPKYLFRKEGQNVTLSCEQNLNHDAMYWYRQDPGQGLRLIYYSQIVNDFQKGDIAEGYSVSREKKESFPLTVTSAQKNPTAFYLCASSFSVQGARQPQHFGDGTRLSIL.

The chain is built from TRBV24-1 and TRBJ2-4; 8 bases are a match to TRBD2. After removal of 3 bases from V and 6 bases from J, the junction contained 3 bases not matched to a gene. Looked up from germline, CDR1 is KGHDR and CDR2 is SFDVKD. The CDR3 length is 14 residues. The CDR3 nucleotides are TGTGCCACCAGTGATGGACTAGCAACAAACATTCAGTACTTC. It is translated as CATSDGLATNIQYF.

The chain recombines TRBV6-5 with TRBJ2-5; tentatively, D is TRBD1 (6 bases). In germline, CDR1 is MNHEY, CDR2 SVGAGI. Trimming took off 7 bases at V and 4 bases at J, with 16 bases between the two ends. The CDR3 totals 14 residues. CDR3 in amino acids: CASTKQGSGETQYF. The CDR3 DNA is TGTGCCAGCACTAAACAGGGTTCGGGAGAGACCCAGTACTTC.

The rearrangement uses TRBV18 and TRBJ2-3, with TRBD2 identical over 13 bases. Germline assignment: CDR1 KGHSH and CDR2 LQKENI. The trim removed 4 bases at V and 3 bases at J, leaving 4 bases unmatched. This CDR3 spans 16 amino acids. The CDR3 region is CASSRLAGGRTDTQYF. CDR3 sequence (DNA): TGTGCCAGCTCACGACTAGCGGGGGGAAGGACAGATACGCAGTATTTT.

The chain couples TRBV7-9 to TRBJ2-3, with 8 bases identical to TRBD2. The CDR3 extends over 14 amino acids. V lost 6 bases and J lost 3; bases outside the gene matches: 5. Germline CDR1 and CDR2: SEHNR and FQNEAQ (reference sequence). CDR3 loop: CASRPTSGTDTQYF. Written as DNA, the CDR3 is TGTGCCAGCAGACCAACTAGCGGAACAGATACGCAGTATTTT.

The J gene is TRBJ2-7, the V gene TRBV4-1, with 9 bases matching TRBD1. The J segment lost 4 bases and the V segment lost 6 bases, leaving 1 base of the junction unmatched. The CDR3 is made up of 12 amino acids. Germline CDR1 MGHRA, CDR2 YSYEKL. CDR3 bases: TGCGCCAGCAGAGGGACAGGGTACGAGCAGTACTTC. Residues: CASRGTGYEQYF.

This clone has a single count. The rearrangement links TRBV13 to TRBJ1-3; 7 bases match TRBD1. With V trimmed by 4 bases and J by 0 bases, 3 bases remained unmatched. Germline V CDR1 and CDR2: PRHDT, FYEKMQ (reference sequence). The CDR3 loop spans 15 amino acids. CDR3 coding DNA: TGTGCCAGCAGCTCAGGGGGGCTCTCTGGAAACACCATATATTTT. It specifies CASSSGGLSGNTIYF.